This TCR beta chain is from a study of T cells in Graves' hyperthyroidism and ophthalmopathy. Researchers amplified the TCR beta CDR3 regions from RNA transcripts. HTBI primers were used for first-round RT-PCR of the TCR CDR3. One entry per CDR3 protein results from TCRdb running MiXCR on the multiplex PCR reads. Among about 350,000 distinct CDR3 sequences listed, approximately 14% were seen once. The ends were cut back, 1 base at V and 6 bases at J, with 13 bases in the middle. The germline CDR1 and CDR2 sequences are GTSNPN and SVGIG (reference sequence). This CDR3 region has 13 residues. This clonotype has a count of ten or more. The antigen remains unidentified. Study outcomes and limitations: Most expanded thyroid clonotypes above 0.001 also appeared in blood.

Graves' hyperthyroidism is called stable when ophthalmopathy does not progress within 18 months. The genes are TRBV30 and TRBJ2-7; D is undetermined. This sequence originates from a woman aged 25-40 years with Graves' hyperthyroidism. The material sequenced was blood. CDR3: CAWSEETLSEQYF. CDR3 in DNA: TGTGCCTGGAGTGAGGAGACCTTGAGCGAGCAGTACTTC.